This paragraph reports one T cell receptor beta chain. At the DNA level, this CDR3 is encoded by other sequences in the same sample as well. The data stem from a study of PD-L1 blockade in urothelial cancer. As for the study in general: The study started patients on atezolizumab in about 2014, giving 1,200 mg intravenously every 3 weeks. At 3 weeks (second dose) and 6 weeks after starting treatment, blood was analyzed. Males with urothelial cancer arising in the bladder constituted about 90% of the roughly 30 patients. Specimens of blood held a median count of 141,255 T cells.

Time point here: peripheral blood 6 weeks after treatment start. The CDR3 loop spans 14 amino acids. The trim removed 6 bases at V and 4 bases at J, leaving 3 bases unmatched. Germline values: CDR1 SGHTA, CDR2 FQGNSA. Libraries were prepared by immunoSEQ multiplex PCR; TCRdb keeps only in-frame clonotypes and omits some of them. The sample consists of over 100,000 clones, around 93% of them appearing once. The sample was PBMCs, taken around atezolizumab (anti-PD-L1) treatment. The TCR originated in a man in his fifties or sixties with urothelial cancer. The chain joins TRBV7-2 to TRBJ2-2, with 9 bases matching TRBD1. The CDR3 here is CASSPTGGTGELFF. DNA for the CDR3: TGTGCCAGCAGTCCGACAGGGGGCACCGGGGAGCTGTTTTTT.